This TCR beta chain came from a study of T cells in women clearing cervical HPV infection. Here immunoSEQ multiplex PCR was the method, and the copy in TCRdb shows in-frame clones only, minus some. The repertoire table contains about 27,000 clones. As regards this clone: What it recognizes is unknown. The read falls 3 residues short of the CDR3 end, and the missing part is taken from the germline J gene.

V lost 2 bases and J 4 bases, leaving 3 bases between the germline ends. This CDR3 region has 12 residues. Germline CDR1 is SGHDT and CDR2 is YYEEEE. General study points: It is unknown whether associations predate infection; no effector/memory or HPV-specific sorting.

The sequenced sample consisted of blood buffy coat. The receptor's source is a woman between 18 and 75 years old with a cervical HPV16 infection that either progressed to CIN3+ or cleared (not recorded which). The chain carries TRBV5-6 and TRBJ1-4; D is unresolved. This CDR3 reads CASSFLNEKLFF. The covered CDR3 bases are TGTGCCAGCAGCTTTCTTAATGAAAAA.